This is a list of T cell receptor beta chains from one sample in a study of blood T cell repertoires in COVID-19. Method: immunoSEQ multiplex PCR; TCRdb's copy keeps in-frame clones and lacks some. The table has some 200,000 clones, 83% seen once. The sequenced material came from PBMCs or T cells enriched from blood (not recorded which). All receptors derive from a woman aged 45 to 65 who had been exposed to COVID-19. CDR3s include the opening cysteine and the closing phenylalanine or tryptophan. A D gene is named only where the DNA matches it firmly. Clone size is stated in some rows and not others, as once, few, many or a class when expanded.

D gene: NA
clone size: NA
J gene: TRBJ1-1
V gene: TRBV18
CDR3 DNA: TGTGCCAGCTCACCGACCCAGGGGAACACTGAAGCTTTCTTT
CDR3 protein: CASSPTQGNTEAFF

D gene: NA
clone size: NA
J gene: TRBJ1-1
V gene: TRBV6-2/TRBV6-3
CDR3 DNA: TGTGCCAGCAGCCTTTCAATGAACACTGAAGCTTTCTTT
CDR3 protein: CASSLSMNTEAFF

D gene: TRBD1
clone size: NA
J gene: TRBJ1-1
V gene: TRBV6-1
CDR3 DNA: TGTGCCAGCAATCGAGACAGGGGGCAGACTGAAGCTTTCTTT
CDR3 protein: CASNRDRGQTEAFF

D gene: TRBD2
clone size: NA
J gene: TRBJ2-7
V gene: TRBV3-1/TRBV3-2
CDR3 DNA: TGTGCCAGCAGCCAGTCACGGGGCGGGGGACTTTACGAGCAGTACTTC
CDR3 protein: CASSQSRGGGLYEQYF

D gene: NA
clone size: NA
J gene: TRBJ2-5
V gene: TRBV5-1
CDR3 DNA: TGCGCCAGCAGCTTACTTAAAAAAGAGACCCAGTACTTC
CDR3 protein: CASSLLKKETQYF

D gene: NA
clone size: once
J gene: TRBJ1-1
V gene: TRBV14
CDR3 DNA: TGTGCCAGCAGCCATCGGTCCGGGGGTGAGACTGAAGCTTTCTTT
CDR3 protein: CASSHRSGGETEAFF

D gene: NA
clone size: NA
J gene: TRBJ1-2
V gene: TRBV14
CDR3 DNA: TGTGCCAGCGGGAGAGGGTATGGCTACACCTTC
CDR3 protein: CASGRGYGYTF

D gene: NA
clone size: NA
J gene: TRBJ2-3
V gene: TRBV19
CDR3 DNA: TGTGCCAGTACCGGGGGACGCACGCAGTATTTT
CDR3 protein: CASTGGRTQYF

D gene: NA
clone size: NA
J gene: TRBJ1-2
V gene: TRBV28
CDR3 DNA: TGTGCCAGCAGGGTTACAGGAAATTATGGCTACACCTTC
CDR3 protein: CASRVTGNYGYTF

D gene: NA
clone size: NA
J gene: TRBJ1-1
V gene: TRBV18
CDR3 DNA: TGTGCCAGCTCACCAGAGGGTAGCCGGAACACTGAAGCTTTCTTT
CDR3 protein: CASSPEGSRNTEAFF

D gene: NA
clone size: NA
J gene: TRBJ1-2
V gene: TRBV4-2
CDR3 DNA: TGTGCCAGCAGCCAAGGGGGGGGTGCTAACTATGGCTACACCTTC
CDR3 protein: CASSQGGGANYGYTF

D gene: NA
clone size: NA
J gene: TRBJ2-7
V gene: TRBV13
CDR3 DNA: TGTGCCAGCAGCTTAGCAGGGGCCCCAGAAGGGCAGTACTTC
CDR3 protein: CASSLAGAPEGQYF

D gene: TRBD1
clone size: NA
J gene: TRBJ1-1
V gene: TRBV7-8
CDR3 DNA: TGTGCCAGCAGCCCACAACCCGGGACAGGGTATGAGAACACTGAAGCTTTCTTT
CDR3 protein: CASSPQPGTGYENTEAFF

D gene: NA
clone size: NA
J gene: TRBJ1-1
V gene: TRBV28
CDR3 DNA: TGTGCCAGCAGTTTAGCGGGAGGGATAGGGACCACTGAAGCTTTCTTT
CDR3 protein: CASSLAGGIGTTEAFF

D gene: NA
clone size: NA
J gene: TRBJ1-3
V gene: TRBV7-8
CDR3 DNA: TGTGCCAGCAGCTTACAGGCGGGGAGAGGAAACACCATATATTTT
CDR3 protein: CASSLQAGRGNTIYF

D gene: NA
clone size: NA
J gene: TRBJ2-1
V gene: TRBV6-6
CDR3 DNA: TGTGCCAGCAGTTACTGGGGGCTGAGAGACAATGAGCAGTTCTTC
CDR3 protein: CASSYWGLRDNEQFF

D gene: TRBD1
clone size: NA
J gene: TRBJ1-4
V gene: TRBV25-1
CDR3 DNA: TGTGCCAGCAGTGAAGCCCAGGGGGCTGAAAAACTGTTTTTT
CDR3 protein: CASSEAQGAEKLFF

D gene: NA
clone size: NA
J gene: TRBJ1-2
V gene: TRBV5-4
CDR3 DNA: TGTGCCAGCAGCACCAACGGGATCACCCTACGGGGCTACACCTTC
CDR3 protein: CASSTNGITLRGYTF

D gene: NA
clone size: few
J gene: TRBJ1-1
V gene: TRBV4-1
CDR3 DNA: TGCGCCAGCAGCCGCCCCCTAGGGGGGGATGAAGCTTTCTTT
CDR3 protein: CASSRPLGGDEAFF

D gene: TRBD1
clone size: NA
J gene: TRBJ1-2
V gene: TRBV7-8
CDR3 DNA: TGTGCCACCACCAGACAGGGCCTTTTACAATATGGCTACACCTTC
CDR3 protein: CATTRQGLLQYGYTF